Each of the 24 T cell receptor beta chains below was sequenced from the same sample in a study of T cell responses to AZD1222 COVID-19 vaccine. Sequencing used immunoSEQ multiplex PCR; TCRdb keeps in-frame clones, though not all of them. Of some 160,000 clones in the sample, 80% to 95% are singletons; the top ten hold 4.4%. The sample consisted of peripheral blood, taken on day 0 of AZD1222 vaccination. All receptors derive from an adult in good health.

The V and J genes are TRBV3-1 (or the pseudogene TRBV3-2) and TRBJ1-2; D is ambiguous. CDR1 is LGHDT and CDR2 is YNNKEL in the germline V gene (reference sequence). CDR3 length equals 12 residues. Between the trimmed V and J ends, which lost 0 bases and 3 bases, there was a span of 2 bases. The CDR3 DNA reads TGTGCCAGCAGCCAAGACTACTATGGCTACACCTTC. Its translation: CASSQDYYGYTF.

J is TRBJ2-1 and V is TRBV6-5, with TRBD1 identical over 9 bases. This CDR3 contains 14 residues. In germline, CDR1 is MNHEY, CDR2 SVGAGI. V lost 6 bases to trimming and J lost 6 bases; unmatched junction nucleotides: 6. The CDR3 protein is CASSGTGSANEQFF. CDR3 sequence (DNA): TGTGCCAGCAGCGGGACAGGGTCGGCCAATGAGCAGTTCTTC.

The chain joins TRBV7-9 to TRBJ1-1; the D is unclear. V lost 5 bases to trimming and J lost 0 bases, with 7 bases between them. There are 13 residues in the CDR3. Germline V gene lookup returns CDR1 SEHNR and CDR2 FQNEAQ (reference sequence). This CDR3 reads CASSPALNTEAFF. The CDR3 bases are TGTGCCAGCAGCCCCGCCCTGAACACTGAAGCTTTCTTT.

The gene calls are TRBV30 and TRBJ2-7; D call uncertain. V was trimmed by 1 base and J by 6 bases, leaving 7 bases between them. The germline gives CDR1 GTSNPN, CDR2 SVGIG (reference sequence). There are 11 residues in the CDR3. The CDR3 DNA reads TGTGCCTGGAGTGGTGAACGCGAGCAGTACTTC. Translating it yields CAWSGEREQYF.

The chain uses TRBV4-1 and TRBJ1-1, with TRBD1 matching 9 bases. Germline CDR1 and CDR2: MGHRA and YSYEKL. V lost 4 bases and J lost 5; bases outside the gene matches: 5. The CDR3 has 14 residues. CDR3 sequence: CASSPGQGRTEAFF. CDR3 sequence (DNA): TGCGCCAGCAGCCCCGGACAGGGGCGGACTGAAGCTTTCTTT.

The chain carries TRBV2 and TRBJ2-1; no clear D. Trimming took off 4 bases at V and 7 bases at J, with 5 bases between the two ends. CDR3 length: 11 amino acids. Per germline, CDR1 SNHLY and CDR2 FYNNEI. CDR3 loop: CASSGMNEQFF. The CDR3 nucleotides read TGTGCCAGCAGTGGTATGAATGAGCAGTTCTTC.

The CDR3 loop reads CASSLGQSNTEAFF. The DNA of the CDR3 is TGCGCCAGCAGCTTGGGGCAATCGAACACTGAAGCTTTCTTT. The chain couples TRBV5-1 to TRBJ1-1, with D uncertain. CDR1 and CDR2 from the germline V gene are SGHRS and YFSETQ. Trimming pared 0 bases from V and 1 base from J, leaving 7 bases between. This CDR3 region has 14 residues. Complete variable domain (other parts from reference TRBV5-1 and TRBJ1-1): KAGVTQTPRYLIKTRGQQVTLSCSPISGHRSVSWYQQTPGQGLQFLFEYFSETQRNKGNFPGRFSGRQFSNSRSEMNVSTLELGDSALYLCASSLGQSNTEAFFGQGTRLTVV.

V gene TRBV24-1 combines with J gene TRBJ1-1; D not resolved. The CDR3 covers 13 residues. With 3 bases removed from V and 6 bases from J, the gap between germline ends came to 10 bases. Germline V lookup: CDR1 KGHDR, CDR2 SFDVKD. Here the CDR3 DNA reads TGTGCCACCAGTGATAACGCTAGGTCTGAAGCTTTCTTT. Protein sequence: CATSDNARSEAFF.

This CDR3 reads CASSEEGETQYF. The CDR3 coding sequence is TGTGCCAGCAGCGAAGAGGGGGAGACCCAGTACTTC. The J gene is TRBJ2-5, the V gene TRBV11-1; possibly TRBD1 or TRBD2 for D (5 bases each). This CDR3 spans 12 amino acids. CDR1 is SGHAT, CDR2 FQDESV, per germline (reference sequence). Trimming cost V 5 bases and J 5 bases, with 9 bases left between them.

The chain recombines TRBV18 with TRBJ1-1; maybe TRBD1 (5 bases). This CDR3 is 14 amino acids long. V shed 3 bases and J shed 0 bases, with 8 bases lying between them. Germline CDR1 and CDR2: KGHSH and LQKENI. CDR3 sequence reads: CASSPRDVNTEAFF. The CDR3 DNA reads as TGTGCCAGCTCACCCAGGGACGTGAACACTGAAGCTTTCTTT.

V is TRBV15 and J is TRBJ2-6; 7 nucleotides align to TRBD1. CDR1 LNHNV and CDR2 YYDKDF come from the germline V gene (reference sequence). V lost 6 bases to trimming and J lost 0 bases; unmatched junction nucleotides: 5. This CDR3 comprises 16 residues. CDR3 amino acids: CATSTGASSGANVLTF. The CDR3 DNA sequence: TGTGCCACCAGTACAGGGGCCAGCTCTGGGGCCAACGTCCTGACTTTC.

This rearrangement joins TRBV30 to TRBJ1-1; 9 nucleotides agree with TRBD1. This CDR3 comprises 13 residues. V lost 5 bases, J lost 2 bases, and 3 bases stayed unmatched. The germline V gene encodes CDR1 GTSNPN and CDR2 SVGIG (reference sequence). The CDR3 spells CAWRGQGNTEAFF. CDR3 coding DNA: TGTGCCTGGCGGGGACAGGGCAACACTGAAGCTTTCTTT.

V and J are TRBV24-1 and TRBJ2-2; TRBD2 matches at 7 bases. The V gene end was trimmed by 5 bases and the J gene end by 1 base; junction bases not matched to a gene: 3. The CDR3 runs 15 residues. Germline assignment: CDR1 KGHDR and CDR2 SFDVKD. The CDR3 sequence is CATSVSGGNTGELFF. In DNA form, the CDR3 reads TGTGCCACCAGTGTATCGGGGGGGAACACCGGGGAGCTGTTTTTT.

This clone came up once. The chain recombines TRBV9 with TRBJ2-5; TRBD2 might be the D (6 bases). The germline gives CDR1 SGDLS, CDR2 YYNGEE. V dropped 3 bases and J dropped 5 bases, with 14 bases sitting between them. This CDR3 spans 14 amino acids. The CDR3 reads CASSGGRGSETQYF. DNA of the CDR3: TGTGCCAGCAGCGGTGGCCGGGGGAGTGAGACCCAGTACTTC.

This clone appeared a single time. The chain couples TRBV18 to TRBJ1-1; possibly TRBD1 for D (5 bases). Trimming cost V 2 bases and J 3 bases, with 13 bases left between them. The CDR3 is made up of 15 amino acids. The germline CDR1 and CDR2 sequences are KGHSH and LQKENI. The CDR3 loop is CASSPKQVGYTEAFF. The CDR3 DNA follows: TGTGCCAGCTCACCAAAACAGGTGGGGTACACTGAAGCTTTCTTT.

This chain joins TRBV10-1 and TRBJ2-2, with D tentatively TRBD1 (6 bases). Germline values: CDR1 WNHNN, CDR2 SYGVQD (reference sequence). The germline V and J ends were trimmed by 2 bases and 9 bases, with 13 bases remaining between them. The CDR3 spans 14 residues. This CDR3 is CASSEGAGDRELFF. The CDR3 DNA follows: TGCGCCAGCAGTGAGGGGGCAGGGGACCGGGAGCTGTTTTTT.

This rearrangement joins TRBV27 to TRBJ2-1; 7 bases map to TRBD2. Germline trimming cut 6 bases from V and 2 bases from J; bases unmatched to any gene: 4. This CDR3 region has 14 residues. Germline V gene lookup returns CDR1 MNHEY and CDR2 SMNVEV (reference sequence). The CDR3 protein is CASRPSGAYNEQFF. The DNA for the CDR3 is TGTGCCAGCAGGCCTAGCGGAGCCTACAATGAGCAGTTCTTC.

The chain links TRBV5-1 to TRBJ2-7; 7 nucleotides match TRBD1. The CDR3 runs to 14 residues. From germline, CDR1 is SGHRS and CDR2 YFSETQ. V lost 1 base to trimming and J lost 2 bases; unmatched junction nucleotides: 3. CDR3 sequence reads: CASSLRDRPYEQYF. The CDR3 DNA reads as TGCGCCAGCAGCTTGAGGGACAGACCCTACGAGCAGTACTTC.

This clone occurred a few times. The DNA of the CDR3 is TGTGCCAGCAGAACCTCAGGGGTCGAGCAGTACTTC. This gives the protein CASRTSGVEQYF. This chain connects TRBV6-5 to TRBJ2-7; TRBD1 is a possible D gene (6 bases). Trimming took 6 bases from V and 6 from J, leaving 12 bases between them. The CDR3 has 12 residues. CDR1 and CDR2 from the germline V gene are MNHEY and SVGAGI.

This rearrangement joins TRBV7-9 to TRBJ2-1; D assignment may be TRBD1 or TRBD2 (5 bases each). V was shortened by 5 bases and J by 7 bases, with 12 bases between the two germline ends. Germline V gene sequence: CDR1 SEHNR, CDR2 FQNEAQ (reference sequence). The CDR3 has 13 residues. The CDR3 bases are TGTGCCAGCAGCCCCGTAGAGGGGAATGAGCAGTTCTTC. Translated, it gives CASSPVEGNEQFF. The full variable domain, in which reference TRBV7-9 and TRBJ2-1 provide the parts outside the CDR3, is DTGVSQNPRHKITKRGQNVTFRCDPISEHNRLYWYRQTLGQGPEFLTYFQNEAQLEKSRLLSDRFSAERPKGSFSTLEIQRTEQGDSAMYLCASSPVEGNEQFFGPGTRLTVL.

This chain links TRBV28 with TRBJ2-3, with 8 nucleotides matching TRBD2. V was pared by 3 bases and J by 0 bases, with 5 bases of the junction left unmatched. Germline CDR1 and CDR2: MDHEN and SYDVKM. The CDR3 consists of 16 residues. The CDR3: CASSFPLADSTDTQYF. In DNA, the CDR3 is TGTGCCAGCAGTTTCCCACTAGCGGATAGCACAGATACGCAGTATTTT.

The genes are TRBV28 and TRBJ1-2, with 9 bases aligning to TRBD1. CDR1 and CDR2 (germline): MDHEN, SYDVKM. The CDR3 length is 14 residues. J was trimmed by 5 bases and V by 3 bases; bases with no gene match: 4. DNA of the CDR3: TGTGCCAGCAGTTTTGGCGGGACAGGGTATGGCTACACCTTC. It is translated as CASSFGGTGYGYTF.

Of note for this clone: In the same sample, other DNA sequences code for this CDR3. The chain links TRBV29-1 to TRBJ1-2, with a tentative D call TRBD1 (6 bases). CDR3 length: 15 residues. Per germline, CDR1 SQVTM and CDR2 ANQGSEA. Trimming removed 1 base from V and 2 bases from J, with 14 bases in between. CDR3 sequence (DNA): TGCAGCGTTGAAGGGCAGGGGTGGAAAAACTATGGCTACACCTTC. It is translated as CSVEGQGWKNYGYTF.

CDR3 amino acids: CASRSGGGADTQYF. The CDR3 DNA is TGTGCCAGCAGATCAGGGGGGGGTGCAGATACGCAGTATTTT. This chain joins TRBV4-2 and TRBJ2-3, with D perhaps being TRBD1 or TRBD2 (7 bases each). V was cut by 6 bases and J by 4 bases, with 14 bases left in between. The CDR3 is made up of 14 amino acids. Germline V gene lookup returns CDR1 LGHNA and CDR2 YNFKEQ.